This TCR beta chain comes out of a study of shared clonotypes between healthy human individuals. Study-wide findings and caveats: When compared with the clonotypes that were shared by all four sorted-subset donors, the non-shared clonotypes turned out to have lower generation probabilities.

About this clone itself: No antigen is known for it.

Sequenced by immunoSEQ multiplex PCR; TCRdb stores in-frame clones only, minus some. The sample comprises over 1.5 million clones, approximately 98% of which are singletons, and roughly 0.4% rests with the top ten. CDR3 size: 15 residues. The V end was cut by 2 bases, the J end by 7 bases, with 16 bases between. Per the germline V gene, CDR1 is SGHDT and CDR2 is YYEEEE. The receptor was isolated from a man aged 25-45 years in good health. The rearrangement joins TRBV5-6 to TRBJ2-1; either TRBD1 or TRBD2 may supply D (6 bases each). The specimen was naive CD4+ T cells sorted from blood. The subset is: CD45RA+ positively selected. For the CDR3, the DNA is TGTGCCAGCAGCTTTTATCGGGGGCCGGGGAATGAGCAGTTCTTC. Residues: CASSFYRGPGNEQFF.